This entry concerns a single T cell receptor beta chain. These data are taken from a study of Graves' ophthalmopathy and Graves' hyperthyroidism. Germline V CDR1 and CDR2: SQVTM, ANQGSEA. With V trimmed by 3 bases and J by 8 bases, 8 bases remained unmatched. This CDR3 contains 16 residues. Clinical symptoms and serum thyroxine were used for diagnosis; TRAb, thyroid ultrasound and orbital computed tomography were also relied on. From RNA, the CDR3 regions of TCR beta chains were amplified and sequenced. HTBI-primed first-round RT-PCR preceded second-round multiplex PCR. TCRdb reanalysed the multiplex PCR reads using MiXCR and keeps one entry per CDR3 protein. The sample yields a few hundred thousand distinct CDR3 sequences, about 35% seen once.

The chain has TRBV29-1 and TRBJ2-1; 15 bases agree with TRBD2. Sequencing was performed on peripheral blood or thyroid tissue (not recorded which). This receptor was obtained from an adult man with Graves' hyperthyroidism. CDR3: CSVDWTSGRARDEQFF. The DNA of the CDR3 is TGCAGCGTTGACTGGACTAGCGGGAGGGCCAGAGATGAGCAGTTCTTC.